These 7 T cell receptor beta chains came from one sample sequenced in a study of beta chain features in type 1 diabetes listed by TCRdb under 2018. The library was made by the immunoSEQ multiplex PCR assay. The entire isolated RNA was reverse transcribed using the High Capacity cDNA Reverse Transcription Kit, and thus expressed TCRB transcripts were sequenced. Imported from immuneACCESS, the table was reduced by TCRdb to in-frame sequences with V and J called. These copies leave out some clones; in studies compared against another copy, an unresolved V gene accounts for under half, and the cause of the remainder is not known. Recorded for this sample are some 350,000 clones; over 9% of them occurred a single time. Roughly 0.6% of the sample goes to the ten largest clones. Their cognate antigens are unknown. The paper as a whole reports these results and caveats: Type 1 diabetes patients showed a moderate but significant shortening of TCRB CDR3 length in all four CD4+ subsets.

Sequenced material: central memory CD4+ T cells from blood. The origin of the receptors is a man in his thirties or forties with type 1 diabetes.

Many counts were recorded for this clone. The chain carries TRBV5-1 and TRBJ2-7; TRBD1 is a possible D gene (5 bases). The germline V gene encodes CDR1 SGHRS and CDR2 YFSETQ. Trimming pared 9 bases from V and 5 bases from J, leaving 21 bases between. The CDR3 runs 14 residues. The chain's CDR3 is CATAIRASPHEQYF. DNA of the CDR3: TGCGCCACCGCGATCAGGGCGTCCCCCCACGAGCAGTACTTC.

This clone has at least ten counts. V gene TRBV7-9 combines with J gene TRBJ1-1, with TRBD1 identical over 9 bases. This CDR3 has 14 amino acids. CDR1 SEHNR and CDR2 FQNEAQ come from the germline V gene (reference sequence). The CDR3 sequence: CAGQGWGMTTEAFF. The CDR3 DNA reads TGTGCGGGACAGGGATGGGGTATGACCACTGAAGCTTTCTTT.

The gene calls are TRBV30 and TRBJ2-5; D gene uncertain. The J call may be incorrect, as the DNA end agrees better with TRBJ2-7. The CDR3 loop spans 12 amino acids. Looked up from germline, CDR1 is GTSNPN and CDR2 is SVGIG (reference sequence). This CDR3 is CAWSALVDEQYF. The CDR3 DNA reads as TGTGCCTGGAGTGCATTAGTAGACGAGCAGTACTTC.

The chain employs TRBV25-1 and TRBJ2-1; 7 nucleotides agree with TRBD2. The CDR3 is made up of 16 amino acids. CDR1 and CDR2 from the germline V gene are MGHDK and SYGVNS. V lost 3 bases, J lost 7 bases, and 12 bases stayed unmatched. CDR3 DNA sequence: TGTGCCAGCAGTGACTCCGGGGGGAGCCGGTCTAATGAGCAGTTCTTC. Amino acids: CASSDSGGSRSNEQFF.

This clone was picked up a small number of times. The chain recombines TRBV5-4 with TRBJ2-2; possible D gene TRBD2, 5 bases. Deletions cut 5 bases from V and 0 bases from J, with 11 bases between. Germline CDR1 SGHNT, CDR2 YYREEE (reference sequence). There are 15 residues in the CDR3. The DNA of the CDR3 is TGTGCCAGCAGACAACTAGGGTCGAACACCGGGGAGCTGTTTTTT. Amino acid sequence: CASRQLGSNTGELFF.

The CDR3 is CASSRIAGGEQFF. CDR3 nucleotide sequence: TGTGCCAGCAGTCGTATAGCGGGAGGGGAGCAGTTCTTC. This chain links TRBV27 with TRBJ2-1; 11 nucleotides agree with TRBD2. The germline gives CDR1 MNHEY, CDR2 SMNVEV (reference sequence). CDR3 length: 13 amino acids. The V segment lost 5 bases and the J segment 10 bases; nucleotides outside the gene matches: 4.

The chain has TRBV6-1 and TRBJ2-5, with TRBD1 matching 12 bases. The CDR3 covers 13 residues. V lost 11 bases, J lost 3 bases, and 4 bases stayed unmatched. The germline V gene has CDR1 MNHNS and CDR2 SASEGT. The CDR3 spells CAGGQGAEETQYF. In DNA, the CDR3 is TGTGCCGGGGGACAGGGGGCGGAAGAGACCCAGTACTTC.